The T cell receptor (beta chain) under discussion was sequenced for a study of cytomegalovirus exposure and HLA in healthy donors. Findings and limits, study-wide: It was reported that the classifier diagnosed cytomegalovirus status with high specificity and sensitivity in both the original and validation cohorts.

Among the donors, all were healthy bone marrow donors. Primers for the PCR totalled 60 Vbeta and 13 Jbeta. Generated by immunoSEQ multiplex PCR, the TCRdb table keeps only in-frame clones and is missing some. The sample yields just under 95,000 clones, around 77% seen once. CDR3 length: 18 residues. Germline V lookup: CDR1 SGHAT, CDR2 FQNNGV. The V end lost 2 bases, the J end lost 0 bases, and 19 bases lay between the germline ends. Worth noting for this clone: Its antigen is currently unknown.

Sequenced: PBMCs. The chain carries TRBV11-2 and TRBJ1-1; tentative D call: TRBD1 (6 bases). This clonotype originated in a man aged 50 to 59 in good health and CMV-seropositive. CDR3 nucleotides: TGTGCCAGCAGCTTAAAGTGGTCAGGGGCAATTATGAACACTGAAGCTTTCTTT. Amino acids: CASSLKWSGAIMNTEAFF.